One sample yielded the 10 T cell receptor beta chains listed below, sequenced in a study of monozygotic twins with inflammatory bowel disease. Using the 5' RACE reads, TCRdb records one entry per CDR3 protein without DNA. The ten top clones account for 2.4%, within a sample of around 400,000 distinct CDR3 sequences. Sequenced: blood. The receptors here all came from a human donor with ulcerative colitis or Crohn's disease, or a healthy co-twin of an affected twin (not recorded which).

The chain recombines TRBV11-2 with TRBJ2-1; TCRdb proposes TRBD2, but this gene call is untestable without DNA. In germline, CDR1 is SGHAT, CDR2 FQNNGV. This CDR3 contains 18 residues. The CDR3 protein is CASSPRGSGGRVYNEQFF.

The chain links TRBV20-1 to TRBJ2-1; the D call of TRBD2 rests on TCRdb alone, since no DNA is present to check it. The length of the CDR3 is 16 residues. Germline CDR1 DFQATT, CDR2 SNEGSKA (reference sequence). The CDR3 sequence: CSAPWWGGKDRNEQFF.

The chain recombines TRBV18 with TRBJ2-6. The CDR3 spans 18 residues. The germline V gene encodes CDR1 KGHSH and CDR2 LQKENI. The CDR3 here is CASSPQGRIVTGANVLTF.

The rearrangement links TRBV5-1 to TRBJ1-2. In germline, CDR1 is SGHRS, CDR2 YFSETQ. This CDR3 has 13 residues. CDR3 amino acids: CASSLDEGYGYTF.

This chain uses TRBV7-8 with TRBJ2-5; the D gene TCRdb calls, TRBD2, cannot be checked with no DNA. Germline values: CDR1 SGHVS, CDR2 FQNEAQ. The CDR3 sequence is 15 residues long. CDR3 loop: CASSLGGRATETQYF.

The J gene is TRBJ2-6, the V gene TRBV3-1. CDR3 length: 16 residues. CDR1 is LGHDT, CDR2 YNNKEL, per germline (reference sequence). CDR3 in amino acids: CASSQVLASGANVLTF.

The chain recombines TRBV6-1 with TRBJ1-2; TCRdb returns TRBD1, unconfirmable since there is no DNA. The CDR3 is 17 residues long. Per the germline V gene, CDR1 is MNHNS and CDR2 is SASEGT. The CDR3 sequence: CASTQLRTRPPSDGYTF.

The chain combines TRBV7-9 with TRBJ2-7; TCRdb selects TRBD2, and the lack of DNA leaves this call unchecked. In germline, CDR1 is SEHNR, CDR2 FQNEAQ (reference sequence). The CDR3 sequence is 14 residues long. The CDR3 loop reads CASSHRLVPYEQYF.

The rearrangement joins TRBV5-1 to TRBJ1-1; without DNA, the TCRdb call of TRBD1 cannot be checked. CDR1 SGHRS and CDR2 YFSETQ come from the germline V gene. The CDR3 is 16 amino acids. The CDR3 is CASSSALGQGSTEAFF.

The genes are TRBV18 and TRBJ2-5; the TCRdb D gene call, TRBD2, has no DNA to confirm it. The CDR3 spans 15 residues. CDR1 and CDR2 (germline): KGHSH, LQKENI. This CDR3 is CASSPPGLAIETQYF. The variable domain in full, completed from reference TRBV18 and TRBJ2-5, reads NAGVMQNPRHLVRRRGQEARLRCSPMKGHSHVYWYRQLPEEGLKFMVYLQKENIIDESGMPKERFSAEFPKEGPSILRIQQVVRGDSAAYFCASSPPGLAIETQYFGPGTRLLVL.